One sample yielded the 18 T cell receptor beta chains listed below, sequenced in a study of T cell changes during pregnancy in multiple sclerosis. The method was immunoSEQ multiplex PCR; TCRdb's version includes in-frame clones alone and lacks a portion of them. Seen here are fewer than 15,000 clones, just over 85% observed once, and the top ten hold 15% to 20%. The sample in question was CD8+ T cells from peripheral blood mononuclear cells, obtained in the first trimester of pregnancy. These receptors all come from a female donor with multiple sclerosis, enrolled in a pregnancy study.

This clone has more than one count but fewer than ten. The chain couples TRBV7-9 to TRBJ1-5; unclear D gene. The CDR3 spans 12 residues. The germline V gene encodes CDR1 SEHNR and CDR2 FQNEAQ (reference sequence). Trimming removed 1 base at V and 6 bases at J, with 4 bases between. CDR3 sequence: CASSLDSQPQHF. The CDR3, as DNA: TGTGCCAGCAGCTTAGATAGTCAGCCCCAGCATTTT.

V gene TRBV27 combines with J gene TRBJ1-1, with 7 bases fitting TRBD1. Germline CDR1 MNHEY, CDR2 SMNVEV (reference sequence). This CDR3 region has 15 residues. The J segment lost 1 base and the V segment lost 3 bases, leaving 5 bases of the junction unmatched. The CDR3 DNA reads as TGTGCCAGCAGTTTTAGGGGGCTGGGGAACACTGAAGCTTTCTTT. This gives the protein CASSFRGLGNTEAFF.

Written as DNA, the CDR3 is TGTGCCAGCAGCCAGGGACAGGGGAATGAAAAACTGTTTTTT. This codes for CASSQGQGNEKLFF. J is TRBJ1-4 and V is TRBV5-5; 10 nucleotides match TRBD1. The germline gives CDR1 SGHKS, CDR2 YYEKEE (reference sequence). Trimming cost V 4 bases and J 5 bases; bases outside gene matches: 2. CDR3 length: 14 amino acids.

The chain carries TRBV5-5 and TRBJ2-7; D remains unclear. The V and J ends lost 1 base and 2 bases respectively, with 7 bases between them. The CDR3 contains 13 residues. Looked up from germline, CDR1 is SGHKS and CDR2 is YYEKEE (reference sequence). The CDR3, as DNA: TGTGCCAGCAGCTTGTACCCTACCTACGAGCAGTACTTC. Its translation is CASSLYPTYEQYF.

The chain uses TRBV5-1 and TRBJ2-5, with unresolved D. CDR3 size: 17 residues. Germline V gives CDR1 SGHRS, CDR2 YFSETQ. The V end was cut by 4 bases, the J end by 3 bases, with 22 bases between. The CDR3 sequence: CASSPDPMGPLKETQYF. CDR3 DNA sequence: TGCGCCAGCAGCCCGGATCCGATGGGCCCCCTAAAAGAGACCCAGTACTTC. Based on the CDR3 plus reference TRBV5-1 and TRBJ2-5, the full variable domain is KAGVTQTPRYLIKTRGQQVTLSCSPISGHRSVSWYQQTPGQGLQFLFEYFSETQRNKGNFPGRFSGRQFSNSRSEMNVSTLELGDSALYLCASSPDPMGPLKETQYFGPGTRLLVL.

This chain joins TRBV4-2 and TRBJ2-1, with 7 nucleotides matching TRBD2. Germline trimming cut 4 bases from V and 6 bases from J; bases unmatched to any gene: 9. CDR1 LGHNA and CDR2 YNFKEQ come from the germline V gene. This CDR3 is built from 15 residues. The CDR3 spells CASSRHDLAVNEQFF. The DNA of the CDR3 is TGTGCCAGCAGCCGACACGACCTAGCGGTCAATGAGCAGTTCTTC.

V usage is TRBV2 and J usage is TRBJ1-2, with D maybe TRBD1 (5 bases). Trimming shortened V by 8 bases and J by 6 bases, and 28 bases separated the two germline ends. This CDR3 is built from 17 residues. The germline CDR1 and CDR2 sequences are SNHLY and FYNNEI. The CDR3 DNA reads TGTGCCAGCGGTATTTTTGTGGTACGCCAAGGGGAGGATGGCTACACCTTC. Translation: CASGIFVVRQGEDGYTF.

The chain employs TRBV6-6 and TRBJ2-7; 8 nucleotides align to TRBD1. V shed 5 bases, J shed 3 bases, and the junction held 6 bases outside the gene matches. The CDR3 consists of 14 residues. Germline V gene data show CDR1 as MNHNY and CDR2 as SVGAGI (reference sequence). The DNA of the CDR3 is TGTGCCAGCAGTAACACAGGGGGTCACTACGAGCAGTACTTC. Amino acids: CASSNTGGHYEQYF.

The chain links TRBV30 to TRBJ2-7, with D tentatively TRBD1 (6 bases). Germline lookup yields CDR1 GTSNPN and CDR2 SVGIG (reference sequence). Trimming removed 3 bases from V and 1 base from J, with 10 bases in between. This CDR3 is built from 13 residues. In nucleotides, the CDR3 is TGTGCCTGGAGGGGGGCCGGGTCCTACGAGCAGTACTTC. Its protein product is CAWRGAGSYEQYF. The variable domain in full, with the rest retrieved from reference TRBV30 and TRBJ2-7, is SQTIHQWPATLVQPVGSPLSLECTVEGTSNPNLYWYRQAAGRGLQLLFYSVGIGQISSEVPQNLSASRPQDRQFILSSKKLLLSDSGFYLCAWRGAGSYEQYFGPGTRLTVT.

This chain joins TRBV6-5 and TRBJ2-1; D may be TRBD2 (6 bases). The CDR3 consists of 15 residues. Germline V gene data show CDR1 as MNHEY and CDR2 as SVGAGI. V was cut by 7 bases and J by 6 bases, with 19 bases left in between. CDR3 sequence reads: CASIGSGSLGNEQFF. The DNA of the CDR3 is TGTGCCAGCATTGGTAGCGGAAGCCTCGGCAATGAGCAGTTCTTC.

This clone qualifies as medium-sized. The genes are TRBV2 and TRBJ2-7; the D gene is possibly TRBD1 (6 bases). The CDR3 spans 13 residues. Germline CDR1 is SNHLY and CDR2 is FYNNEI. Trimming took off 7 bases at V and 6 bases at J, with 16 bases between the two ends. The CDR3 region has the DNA TGTGCCAGCACCCTCTATCAGGGGACCGAGCAGTACTTC. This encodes CASTLYQGTEQYF.

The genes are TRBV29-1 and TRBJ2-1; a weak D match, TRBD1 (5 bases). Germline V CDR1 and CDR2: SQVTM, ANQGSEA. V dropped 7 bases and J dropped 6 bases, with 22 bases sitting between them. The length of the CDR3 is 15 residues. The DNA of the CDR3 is TGCAGCGGTGGCAGGACACCTTTCCTCACCAATGAGCAGTTCTTC. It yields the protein CSGGRTPFLTNEQFF.

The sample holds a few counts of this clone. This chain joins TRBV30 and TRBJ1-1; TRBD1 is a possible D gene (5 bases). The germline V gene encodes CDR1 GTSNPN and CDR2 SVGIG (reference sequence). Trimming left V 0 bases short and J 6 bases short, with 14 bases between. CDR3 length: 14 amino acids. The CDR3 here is CAWSVLGAGAEAFF. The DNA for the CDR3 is TGTGCCTGGAGTGTTCTAGGGGCTGGGGCTGAAGCTTTCTTT.

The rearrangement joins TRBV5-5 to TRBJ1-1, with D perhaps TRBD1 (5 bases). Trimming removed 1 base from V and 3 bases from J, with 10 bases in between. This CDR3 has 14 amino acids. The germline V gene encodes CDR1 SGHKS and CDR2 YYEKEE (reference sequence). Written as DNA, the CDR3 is TGTGCCAGCAGCTTGAGGGGTGGGGACACTGAAGCTTTCTTT. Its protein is CASSLRGGDTEAFF.

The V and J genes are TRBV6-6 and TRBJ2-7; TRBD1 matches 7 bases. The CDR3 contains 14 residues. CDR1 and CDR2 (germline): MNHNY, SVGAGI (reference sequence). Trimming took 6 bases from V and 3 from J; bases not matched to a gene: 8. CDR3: CASSPQTGDYEQYF. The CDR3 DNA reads TGTGCCAGCAGCCCCCAAACAGGGGACTACGAGCAGTACTTC.

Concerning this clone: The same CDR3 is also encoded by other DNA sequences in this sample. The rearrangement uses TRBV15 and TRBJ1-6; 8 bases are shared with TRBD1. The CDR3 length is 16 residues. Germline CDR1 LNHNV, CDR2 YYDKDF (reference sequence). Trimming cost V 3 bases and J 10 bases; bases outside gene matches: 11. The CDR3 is CATSRDKQGVGSPLHF. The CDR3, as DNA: TGTGCCACCAGCAGGGACAAACAGGGGGTCGGGTCACCCCTCCACTTT.

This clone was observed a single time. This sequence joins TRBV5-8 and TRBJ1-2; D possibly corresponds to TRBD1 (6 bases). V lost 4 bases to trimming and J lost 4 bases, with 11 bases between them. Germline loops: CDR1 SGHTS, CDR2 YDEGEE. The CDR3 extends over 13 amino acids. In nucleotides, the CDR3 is TGTGCCAGCAGCCGGGACAATGGCTATGGCTACACCTTC. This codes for CASSRDNGYGYTF.

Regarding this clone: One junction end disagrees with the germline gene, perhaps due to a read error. The CDR3 loop reads CASSYYQGYVQYF. CDR3 in DNA: TGTGCCAGCAGTTACTATCAGGGTTACGTGCAGTACTTC. The chain joins TRBV6-5 to TRBJ2-7; D is possibly TRBD1 (5 bases). CDR1 is MNHEY, CDR2 SVGAGI, per germline. The length of the CDR3 is 13 residues.